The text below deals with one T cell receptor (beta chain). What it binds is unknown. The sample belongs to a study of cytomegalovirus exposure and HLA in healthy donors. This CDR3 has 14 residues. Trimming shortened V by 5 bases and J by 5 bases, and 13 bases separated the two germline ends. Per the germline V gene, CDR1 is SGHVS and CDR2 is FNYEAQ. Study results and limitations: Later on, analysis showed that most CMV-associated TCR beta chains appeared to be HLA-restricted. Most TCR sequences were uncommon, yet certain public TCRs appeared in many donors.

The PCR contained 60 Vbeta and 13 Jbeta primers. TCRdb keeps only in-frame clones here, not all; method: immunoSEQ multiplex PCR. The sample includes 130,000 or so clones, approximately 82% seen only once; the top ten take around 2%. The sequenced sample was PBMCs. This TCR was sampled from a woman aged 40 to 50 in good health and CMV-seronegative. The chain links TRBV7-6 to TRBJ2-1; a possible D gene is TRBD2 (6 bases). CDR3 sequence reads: CASSPRETHNEQFF. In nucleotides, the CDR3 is TGTGCCAGCAGCCCCCGGGAGACCCACAATGAGCAGTTCTTC.